The sequence of this TCR beta chain was determined in a study of sequential checkpoint blockade in melanoma. Study at large: Arm A got nivolumab then ipilimumab; arm B the reverse, 1:1.

TCRdb's copy holds only in-frame clones and misses some; the assay was immunoSEQ multiplex PCR. The table has some 10,000 clones, 60% to 75% seen once. CDR3 length equals 18 residues. Trimming pared 3 bases from V and 8 bases from J, leaving 28 bases between. Germline loops: CDR1 MRHNA, CDR2 SNTAGT. Described treatment: randomized to nivolumab then ipilimumab (arm A) or the reverse (arm B). No patient had prior DNA-damaging chemotherapy. This specimen consisted of CD8+ T cells sorted from blood (inferred from file names), obtained from a patient given nivolumab and ipilimumab in sequence. The gene calls are TRBV6-4 and TRBJ1-2, with D perhaps TRBD1 (6 bases). The clonotype comes from a human donor with melanoma. For the CDR3, the DNA is TGTGCCAGCAGTGAATCGGAAGACACAGGGAAGGAGCGGTGGGGCTACACCTTC. Protein product: CASSESEDTGKERWGYTF.